The 20 T cell receptor beta chains given below trace back to one sample, sequenced in a study of blood T cell repertoires in COVID-19. Method: immunoSEQ multiplex PCR; TCRdb's copy keeps in-frame clones and lacks some. Among a few hundred thousand clones listed, 80% to 85% were seen once. What was sequenced was PBMCs or T cells enriched from blood (not recorded which). These receptors were collected from a man aged 40-49 years who had been exposed to COVID-19.

V usage is TRBV5-1 and J usage is TRBJ2-7; 9 bases map to TRBD2. There are 14 residues in the CDR3. Germline CDR1 and CDR2: SGHRS and YFSETQ. J lost 5 bases, V lost 4 bases, and 7 bases had no gene match. CDR3 sequence: CASSAGTSRDEQYF. CDR3 nucleotides: TGCGCCAGCAGCGCGGGGACTAGCAGGGACGAGCAGTACTTC.

This rearrangement joins TRBV5-8 to TRBJ2-1, with a possible D match to TRBD2 (6 bases). The CDR3 has 17 amino acids. V lost 6 bases and J 1 base, leaving 20 bases between the germline ends. The germline V gene has CDR1 SGHTS and CDR2 YDEGEE. DNA for the CDR3: TGTGCCAGCATGGGAAGTGGGACTTTCTTATCCTACAATGAGCAGTTCTTC. Translation: CASMGSGTFLSYNEQFF.

A remark on this clone: Additional DNA sequences in this sample encode the identical CDR3. The CDR3 loop reads CASSSGDQPQHF. CDR3 in DNA: TGTGCCAGCAGTTCAGGGGATCAGCCCCAGCATTTT. The genes are TRBV12-3 or TRBV12-4 and TRBJ1-5, with a weak D call TRBD1 (6 bases). The CDR3 runs 12 residues. V was pared by 4 bases and J by 5 bases, with 6 bases between.

This clone was seen just once. The chain links TRBV5-4 to TRBJ2-3; D remains ambiguous. This CDR3 has 11 amino acids. From germline, CDR1 is SGHNT and CDR2 YYREEE (reference sequence). V was clipped by 9 bases and J by 6 bases, with 11 bases between them. As DNA, the CDR3 is TGTGCCATTGGTTTAGTTGATACGCAGTATTTT. It translates to CAIGLVDTQYF.

This clone was recorded only once. The rearrangement links TRBV19 to TRBJ1-6; D perhaps matches TRBD1 (6 bases). V lost 7 bases to trimming and J lost 8 bases, with 21 bases between them. From germline, CDR1 is LNHDA and CDR2 SQIVND (reference sequence). This CDR3 has 16 amino acids. The CDR3 loop is CASKGDINRGHSPLHF. The CDR3 DNA sequence: TGTGCCAGTAAGGGGGATATAAATCGGGGCCATTCACCCCTCCACTTT.

V is TRBV10-3 and J is TRBJ2-7; TRBD2 matches 12 bases. The CDR3 runs to 14 residues. The J segment lost 5 bases and the V segment lost 6 bases, leaving 5 bases of the junction unmatched. Germline values: CDR1 ENHRY, CDR2 SYGVKD. The CDR3 bases are TGTGCCATCAGGCCTAGCGGGGGGGCGGACGAGCAGTACTTC. It is translated as CAIRPSGGADEQYF.

This clone was seen a handful of times. This CDR3 reads CASSLVSQPQHF. The CDR3 region has the DNA TGTGCCAGCAGTTTAGTTAGCCAGCCCCAGCATTTT. This chain links TRBV12-3 or TRBV12-4 with TRBJ1-5; D not certain. The CDR3 is 12 amino acids. Deletions cut 1 base from V and 7 bases from J, with 5 bases between.

The chain uses TRBV12-3 or TRBV12-4 and TRBJ2-7; the D gene is possibly TRBD1 (5 bases). V was cut by 2 bases and J by 7 bases, with 12 bases left in between. This CDR3 comprises 13 residues. CDR3 amino acids: CASSLRGSGEQYF. The CDR3 region has the DNA TGTGCCAGCAGTTTAAGGGGCTCGGGTGAGCAGTACTTC.

Remarks on this clone: Other DNA sequences in this sample translate to the same CDR3. The rearrangement uses TRBV12-3 or TRBV12-4 and TRBJ1-2; D call uncertain. The CDR3 sequence is 11 residues long. V was cut by 4 bases and J by 5 bases, with 5 bases left in between. CDR3 amino acids: CASSSLYGYTF. The DNA for the CDR3 is TGTGCCAGCAGTTCGCTATATGGCTACACCTTC.

The gene calls are TRBV24-1 and TRBJ2-3; D perhaps matches TRBD1 (5 bases). This CDR3 is 13 amino acids long. Germline V lookup: CDR1 KGHDR, CDR2 SFDVKD. Trimming took off 9 bases at V and 2 bases at J, with 11 bases between the two ends. DNA for the CDR3: TGTGCCACCTTGGACACCATCACAGATACGCAGTATTTT. This codes for CATLDTITDTQYF.

V and J are TRBV25-1 and TRBJ2-7; D uncertain. This CDR3 comprises 12 residues. The germline gives CDR1 MGHDK, CDR2 SYGVNS. V lost 8 bases to trimming and J lost 1 base, with 9 bases between them. The CDR3 here is CASAEASYEQYF. The DNA of the CDR3 is TGTGCCAGCGCCGAGGCGTCCTACGAGCAGTACTTC.

CDR3 sequence reads: CASTPGTRTYEQYF. The CDR3 DNA is TGTGCCAGCACCCCCGGGACTCGGACCTACGAGCAGTACTTC. The chain is built from TRBV6-2 or TRBV6-3 and TRBJ2-7; D possibly corresponds to TRBD2 (6 bases). Germline V gene sequence: CDR1 MNHEY, CDR2 SVGEGT. Trimming removed 7 bases at V and 2 bases at J, with 15 bases between. The CDR3 extends over 14 amino acids.

The chain recombines TRBV19 with TRBJ2-7, with 7 bases lining up with TRBD1. V was clipped by 4 bases and J by 5 bases; unmatched bases: 8. CDR3 length: 14 amino acids. Germline V gene data show CDR1 as LNHDA and CDR2 as SQIVND (reference sequence). The DNA of the CDR3 is TGTGCCAGTAGTAGGGGATACAGGGGTGACGAGCAGTACTTC. This codes for CASSRGYRGDEQYF.

The rearrangement joins TRBV30 to TRBJ1-3; no clear D. The CDR3 extends over 13 amino acids. Trimming shortened V by 8 bases and J by 0 bases, and 11 bases separated the two germline ends. The germline V gene has CDR1 GTSNPN and CDR2 SVGIG (reference sequence). The CDR3 bases are TGTGCCCAACCGCGCGGCTCTGGAAACACCATATATTTT. Its translation: CAQPRGSGNTIYF.

The rearrangement uses TRBV3-1 (or the pseudogene TRBV3-2) and TRBJ2-2; 11 positions agree with TRBD2. V dropped 3 bases and J dropped 7; count of bases not matched to a gene: 4. CDR3 length: 15 residues. Germline loops: CDR1 LGHDT, CDR2 YNNKEL (reference sequence). CDR3 DNA sequence: TGTGCCAGCAGCCAGACTAGCGGGATGTTCGGGGAGCTGTTTTTT. The encoded protein is CASSQTSGMFGELFF.

This chain uses TRBV27 with TRBJ1-1, with D perhaps TRBD1 (6 bases). This CDR3 region has 13 residues. The V end lost 2 bases, the J end lost 5 bases, and 9 bases lay between the germline ends. CDR1 is MNHEY and CDR2 is SMNVEV in the germline V gene (reference sequence). CDR3: CASSLNRGTEAFF. In nucleotides, the CDR3 is TGTGCCAGCAGTTTAAATAGGGGGACTGAAGCTTTCTTT.

The DNA of the CDR3 is TGTGCCACCTTCGACCGGGACAAAAATTCACCCCTCCACTTT. Translation gives CATFDRDKNSPLHF. The genes are TRBV10-3 and TRBJ1-6, with D possibly TRBD1 on 6 matching bases. CDR1 is ENHRY, CDR2 SYGVKD, per germline. CDR3 length equals 14 residues. V was trimmed by 10 bases and J by 7 bases, leaving 17 bases between them.

The chain has TRBV19 and TRBJ2-7, with TRBD2 identical over 9 bases. V shed 4 bases, J shed 6 bases, and the junction held 13 bases outside the gene matches. This CDR3 spans 16 amino acids. The germline V gene encodes CDR1 LNHDA and CDR2 SQIVND (reference sequence). CDR3 DNA: TGTGCCAGTAGTACCCACCTTAGCGGGGGTTTTTCCGAGCAGTACTTC. It codes for CASSTHLSGGFSEQYF.

For the CDR3, the DNA is TGTGCTAGTGGTTTCCCCATTGAGCGGAAATCGAACACCGGGGAGCTGTTTTTT. This codes for CASGFPIERKSNTGELFF. V gene TRBV12-5 combines with J gene TRBJ2-2, with a weak D call TRBD2 (5 bases). Germline lookup yields CDR1 LGHNT and CDR2 FRNRAP. V lost 3 bases to trimming and J lost 0 bases, with 17 bases between them. This CDR3 spans 18 amino acids.

The V gene is TRBV6-5, the J gene TRBJ2-5; D is ambiguous. This CDR3 has 15 amino acids. V was pared by 7 bases and J by 0 bases, with 15 bases between. The germline V gene has CDR1 MNHEY and CDR2 SVGAGI. The CDR3 sequence is CASKRSYVDQETQYF. CDR3 sequence (DNA): TGTGCCAGCAAGAGATCGTACGTAGACCAAGAGACCCAGTACTTC.